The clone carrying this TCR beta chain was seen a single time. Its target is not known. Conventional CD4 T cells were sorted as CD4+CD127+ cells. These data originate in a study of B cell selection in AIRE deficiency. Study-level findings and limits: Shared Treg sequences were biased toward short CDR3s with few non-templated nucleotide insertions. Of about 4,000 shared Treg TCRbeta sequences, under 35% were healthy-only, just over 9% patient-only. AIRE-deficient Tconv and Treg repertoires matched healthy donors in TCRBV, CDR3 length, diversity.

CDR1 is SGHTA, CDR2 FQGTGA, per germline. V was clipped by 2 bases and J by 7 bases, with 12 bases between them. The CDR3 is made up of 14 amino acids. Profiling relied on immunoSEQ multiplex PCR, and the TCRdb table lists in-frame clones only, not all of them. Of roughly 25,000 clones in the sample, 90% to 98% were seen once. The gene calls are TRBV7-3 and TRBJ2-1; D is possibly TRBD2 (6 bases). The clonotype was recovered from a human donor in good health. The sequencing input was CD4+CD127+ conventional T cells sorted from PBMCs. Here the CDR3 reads CASSLHGGRNEQFF. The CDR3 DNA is TGTGCCAGCAGCTTACACGGGGGTCGGAATGAGCAGTTCTTC.